Listed below are T cell receptor beta chains from one sample, sequenced in a study of molecular identifiers for immune sequencing clone quantification. TCRdb reprocessed the PCR reads via MiXCR and lists one record per CDR3 protein. The sample contains about 630,000 distinct CDR3 sequences, 25% of which appear only once. Sequences were obtained from naive CD8+ T cells from blood, with Jurkat cell RNA spiked in. The source is a human donor in good health. Some libraries in this study had Jurkat cell RNA spiked in. The conserved cysteine and the conserved F or W are not part of the CDR3 here.

TRBV5-6	12	ASSPGRFSYEQY
TRBV11-3	11	ASSPPGSDIQY
TRBV12-3/TRBV12-4	10	ASRIGLTEAF
TRBV4-3	12	ASSHGAGANVLT
TRBV4-3	16	ASSQGFPSNTFYNEQF
TRBV19	16	ASSNDRASGTFTDTQY
TRBV9	11	ASSALQSYGYT
TRBV15	12	AARRGGSGNEQF
TRBV7-9	13	ASSWRDRDGSEAF
TRBV20-1	13	SAWTEREGHYEQY
TRBV11-2	11	ASSSYRSYEQY
TRBV20-1	11	SAQPRGHYEQY
TRBV10-2	14	ASSGRTGRAKNIQY
TRBV20-1	13	SATRTSGSTDTQY
TRBV7-9	11	ASSTLGNEKLF
TRBV27	10	ASKGLRQPQH
TRBV5-3	12	ASSSSGGDDTQY
TRBV6-5	15	ASSYSTVVSRNSPLH
TRBV4-2	11	ASSQGDENIQY
TRBV12-3/TRBV12-4	16	ASSSTGARLRVIGEQF
TRBV4-3	15	ASSQAVPGPMSNEQF
TRBV7-6	16	ASSLGLPGSRRNYEQY
TRBV2	14	ASSKDAPDSGNTIY
TRBV29-1	10	SVRLANYGYT
TRBV2	13	ASSEGTGGSQPQH
TRBV25-1	13	ASSAYSATNEKLF
TRBV9	10	ASSYGPGTQY
TRBV12-3/TRBV12-4	12	ASSLSGDASEAF